The 27 T cell receptor beta chains given below trace back to one sample, sequenced in a study of T cell changes during pregnancy in multiple sclerosis. Repertoires were generated with immunoSEQ multiplex PCR, while TCRdb's copy carries only in-frame clones and drops some. The profile covers about 46,000 clones, with about 94% appearing a single time and around 3.9% taken by the ten largest. Sequencing used CD8+ T cells from peripheral blood mononuclear cells, obtained after pregnancy. Receptor source: a female donor with multiple sclerosis, enrolled in a pregnancy study.

The chain combines TRBV9 with TRBJ1-2, with D perhaps matching TRBD1 (6 bases). Germline V CDR1 and CDR2: SGDLS, YYNGEE. V was cut by 1 base and J by 3 bases, with 10 bases left in between. This CDR3 is 14 amino acids long. CDR3 protein: CASSVRSGDYGYTF. CDR3 sequence (DNA): TGTGCCAGCAGCGTAAGGTCAGGGGACTATGGCTACACCTTC.

The CDR3 DNA reads as TGTGCCAGCAGCTTAAGAGCGGTCGATGAGCAGTTCTTC. Translated, it gives CASSLRAVDEQFF. V is TRBV7-3 and J is TRBJ2-1; TRBD2 is a possible D gene (5 bases). The CDR3 has 13 amino acids. CDR1 is SGHTA and CDR2 is FQGTGA in the germline V gene. V shed 1 base and J shed 8 bases, with 9 bases lying between them.

J is TRBJ2-1 and V is TRBV27; 13 bases are shared with TRBD2. Germline values: CDR1 MNHEY, CDR2 SMNVEV (reference sequence). Unmatched junction bases numbered 11, after V lost 3 bases and J lost 9 bases. There are 17 residues in the CDR3. CDR3: CASSFRTSGRGGGEQFF. The CDR3 DNA sequence: TGTGCCAGCAGTTTCCGGACTAGCGGGAGAGGGGGGGGTGAGCAGTTCTTC.

CDR3 coding DNA: TGTGCCAGCAGCTCGCCCGGGACAGGAGGTTACGAGCAGTACTTC. This translates into CASSSPGTGGYEQYF. The chain combines TRBV7-9 with TRBJ2-7, with 8 nucleotides matching TRBD1. CDR1 is SEHNR and CDR2 is FQNEAQ in the germline V gene (reference sequence). This CDR3 has 15 residues. The J segment lost 4 bases and the V segment lost 4 bases, leaving 9 bases of the junction unmatched.

The chain carries TRBV27 and TRBJ1-2; D is uncertain. Trimming removed 3 bases at V and 5 bases at J, with 16 bases between. Germline assignment: CDR1 MNHEY and CDR2 SMNVEV (reference sequence). The length of the CDR3 is 15 residues. The CDR3 is CASSFSPGSGYGYTF. The CDR3 nucleotides are TGTGCCAGCAGTTTTAGCCCCGGCAGTGGGTATGGCTACACCTTC.

The chain carries TRBV4-1 and TRBJ2-3; the D gene is possibly TRBD2 (7 bases). This CDR3 region has 16 residues. V was cut by 3 bases and J by 2 bases, with 15 bases left in between. Germline-derived CDR1 and CDR2 are MGHRA and YSYEKL. The CDR3 loop reads CASSHGGGRPTDTQYF. The CDR3 nucleotides are TGCGCCAGCAGCCACGGGGGCGGGAGACCCACAGATACGCAGTATTTT.

The V call is TRBV28, the J call TRBJ2-2; 10 nucleotides line up with TRBD2. This CDR3 comprises 18 residues. The J segment lost 1 base and the V segment lost 7 bases, leaving 12 bases of the junction unmatched. In germline, CDR1 is MDHEN, CDR2 SYDVKM. The CDR3 here is CASTGLSEREGNTGELFF. The CDR3 DNA is TGTGCCAGCACGGGATTATCTGAGCGGGAGGGGAACACCGGGGAGCTGTTTTTT. Together with reference TRBV28 and TRBJ2-2, the CDR3 gives the full variable domain: DVKVTQSSRYLVKRTGEKVFLECVQDMDHENMFWYRQDPGLGLRLIYFSYDVKMKEKGDIPEGYSVSREKKERFSLILESASTNQTSMYLCASTGLSEREGNTGELFFGEGSRLTVL.

For the CDR3, the DNA is TGCGCCAGCAGCTTAGGACAGGGGGCGAGGCAGCCCCAGCATTTT. This encodes CASSLGQGARQPQHF. The gene calls are TRBV5-1 and TRBJ1-5, with 11 bases aligning to TRBD1. Trimming removed 2 bases from V and 7 bases from J; junction bases left unmatched: 5. CDR1 and CDR2 (germline): SGHRS, YFSETQ. This CDR3 has 15 residues.

V gene TRBV28 combines with J gene TRBJ2-3, with 13 bases fitting TRBD2. The V gene end was trimmed by 5 bases and the J gene end by 1 base; junction bases not matched to a gene: 0. CDR1 and CDR2 from the germline V gene are MDHEN and SYDVKM. CDR3 size: 15 residues. Here the CDR3 DNA reads TGTGCCAGCAGTGGACTAGCGGGAGGCACAGATACGCAGTATTTT. This sequence encodes CASSGLAGGTDTQYF.

V usage is TRBV7-3 and J usage is TRBJ2-1, with a possible D match to TRBD2 (6 bases). CDR3 length equals 17 residues. With 2 bases removed from V and 2 bases from J, the gap between germline ends came to 16 bases. Germline assignment: CDR1 SGHTA and CDR2 FQGTGA. CDR3 loop: CASSLWGAGTAYNEQFF. The CDR3 region has the DNA TGTGCCAGCAGCTTATGGGGAGCCGGGACTGCCTACAATGAGCAGTTCTTC.

The chain combines TRBV9 with TRBJ1-3; no definite D call. The V gene lost 2 bases and the J gene lost 2 bases, with 8 bases spanning the gap. The CDR3 is 14 residues long. The germline V gene has CDR1 SGDLS and CDR2 YYNGEE. The CDR3 coding sequence is TGTGCCAGCAGCGTCGGGAGGCCTGGAAACACCATATATTTT. Translation: CASSVGRPGNTIYF.

The chain joins TRBV27 to TRBJ1-1; 8 bases agree with TRBD1. The CDR3 loop spans 17 amino acids. The trim removed 3 bases at V and 0 bases at J, leaving 9 bases unmatched. In germline, CDR1 is MNHEY, CDR2 SMNVEV (reference sequence). CDR3 amino acids: CASSFLVQGVVNTEAFF. In DNA form, the CDR3 reads TGTGCCAGCAGTTTCCTCGTACAGGGGGTGGTGAACACTGAAGCTTTCTTT.

CDR3 sequence reads: CSVGLDSHEQFF. DNA of the CDR3: TGCAGCGTCGGACTAGACAGTCATGAGCAGTTCTTC. The chain has TRBV29-1 and TRBJ2-1; TRBD2 matches 7 bases. The CDR3 is 12 amino acids. V was pared by 6 bases and J by 8 bases, with 7 bases of the junction left unmatched. Per germline, CDR1 SQVTM and CDR2 ANQGSEA.

The count of this clone is one. CDR3 sequence: CASSQDGMGDRGYGYTF. The CDR3 DNA is TGCGCCAGCAGCCAAGATGGTATGGGGGACAGGGGATATGGCTACACCTTC. This chain connects TRBV4-3 to TRBJ1-2; 10 bases map to TRBD1. V lost 0 bases and J lost 5; bases outside the gene matches: 9. The CDR3 sequence is 17 residues long. Germline-derived CDR1 and CDR2 are LGHNA and YSLEER.

The V gene is TRBV4-2, the J gene TRBJ2-1; the match to TRBD1 covers 7 bases. The J segment lost 3 bases and the V segment lost 1 base, leaving 3 bases of the junction unmatched. This CDR3 comprises 15 residues. Germline V CDR1 and CDR2: LGHNA, YNFKEQ. In DNA form, the CDR3 reads TGTGCCAGCAGCCAAGGGCAGGGGGTCTACAATGAGCAGTTCTTC. Residues: CASSQGQGVYNEQFF.

The chain is built from TRBV7-6 and TRBJ2-7; possibly TRBD1 for D (6 bases). CDR1 and CDR2 from the germline V gene are SGHVS and FNYEAQ. The CDR3 has 14 amino acids. The V end was cut by 1 base, the J end by 2 bases, with 9 bases between. The CDR3 spells CASSLDQGPYEQYF. Written as DNA, the CDR3 is TGTGCCAGCAGCTTAGACCAGGGGCCCTACGAGCAGTACTTC.

This clone was recorded only once. This chain links TRBV5-4 with TRBJ2-7; 11 bases map to TRBD1. Germline CDR1 reads SGHNT; CDR2 reads YYREEE (reference sequence). V lost 4 bases to trimming and J lost 2 bases; unmatched junction nucleotides: 5. The length of the CDR3 is 15 residues. CDR3 sequence: CASSPPGQGAYEQYF. The CDR3, as DNA: TGTGCCAGCAGCCCACCGGGACAGGGGGCCTACGAGCAGTACTTC.

This chain links TRBV5-1 with TRBJ2-7, with 7 bases fitting TRBD1. The trim removed 0 bases at V and 5 bases at J, leaving 5 bases unmatched. Germline values: CDR1 SGHRS, CDR2 YFSETQ. The CDR3 loop spans 14 amino acids. The CDR3 bases are TGCGCCAGCAGCTTGGGACAGGGAATAAACGAGCAGTACTTC. This codes for CASSLGQGINEQYF.

DNA of the CDR3: TGTGCCAGCAGTGCCTCGGGGAATTCACCCCTCCACTTT. It encodes CASSASGNSPLHF. The rearrangement uses TRBV6-5 and TRBJ1-6; D is unclear. CDR3 size: 13 residues. The V gene's germline CDR1 is MNHEY and CDR2 SVGAGI. Trimming cost V 5 bases and J 7 bases, with 9 bases left between them.

The chain has TRBV15 and TRBJ1-2, with unresolved D. Germline-derived CDR1 and CDR2 are LNHNV and YYDKDF (reference sequence). V shed 0 bases and J shed 0 bases, with 14 bases lying between them. CDR3 length: 17 residues. CDR3 in DNA: TGTGCCACCAGCAGAGATTGGTTCGAGGCGTCTAACTATGGCTACACCTTC. This encodes CATSRDWFEASNYGYTF.

This clone was seen just once. This chain joins TRBV9 and TRBJ2-5, with 7 bases fitting TRBD1. V lost 0 bases, J lost 6 bases, and 14 bases stayed unmatched. This CDR3 comprises 17 residues. Germline V gives CDR1 SGDLS, CDR2 YYNGEE. The CDR3 loop reads CASSVGVRTGDAKTQYF. The CDR3 DNA reads as TGTGCCAGCAGCGTAGGGGTTAGGACAGGCGATGCGAAGACCCAGTACTTC.

CDR3 region: CATSREAEDEAFF. In DNA, the CDR3 is TGTGCCACCAGCAGAGAGGCGGAGGATGAAGCTTTCTTT. V is TRBV15 and J is TRBJ1-1, with no clear D. V lost 0 bases, J lost 7 bases, and 9 bases lay in between. This CDR3 is 13 amino acids long. Germline V gene lookup returns CDR1 LNHNV and CDR2 YYDKDF (reference sequence).

The chain couples TRBV6-1 to TRBJ2-3; TRBD2 agrees at 12 bases. With V trimmed by 1 base and J by 5 bases, 10 bases remained unmatched. CDR1 and CDR2 (germline): MNHNS, SASEGT. The CDR3 runs 18 residues. The CDR3 reads CASSEDRLAGVIIDTQYF. In DNA, the CDR3 is TGTGCCAGCAGTGAAGATAGACTAGCGGGAGTCATAATAGATACGCAGTATTTT.

The rearrangement links TRBV6-1 to TRBJ2-7; 7 bases agree with TRBD2. Trimming removed 6 bases from V and 4 bases from J; junction bases left unmatched: 12. The V gene's germline CDR1 is MNHNS and CDR2 SASEGT. CDR3 length: 15 residues. The CDR3 DNA sequence: TGTGCCAGCAGCTTTCGGGCGGGAGTAATGTACGAGCAGTACTTC. Amino acids: CASSFRAGVMYEQYF.

V and J are TRBV4-1 and TRBJ1-1; 7 positions agree with TRBD1. V gave up 4 bases and J gave up 4 bases; unmatched junction bases: 3. From germline, CDR1 is MGHRA and CDR2 YSYEKL. CDR3 length equals 13 residues. The CDR3 DNA reads as TGCGCCAGCAGCCTGTACAGGGGCACTGAAGCTTTCTTT. Residues: CASSLYRGTEAFF.

This clone was counted once. The rearrangement joins TRBV11-2 to TRBJ2-7; 7 nucleotides agree with TRBD1. CDR3 length equals 14 residues. Losses at the gene ends were 1 base for V and 3 bases for J; bases not matched to a gene: 3. CDR1 is SGHAT and CDR2 is FQNNGV in the germline V gene. The CDR3 DNA reads TGTGCCAGCAGCTTAGGGGACAGTTACTACGAGCAGTACTTC. It is translated as CASSLGDSYYEQYF.

The rearrangement uses TRBV7-9 and TRBJ2-7, with D tentatively TRBD2 (5 bases). Trimming removed 9 bases from V and 4 bases from J, with 22 bases in between. Per the germline V gene, CDR1 is SEHNR and CDR2 is FQNEAQ (reference sequence). CDR3 size: 15 residues. The CDR3 region is CASSGSRGVPYEQYF. The CDR3 bases are TGTGCCAGTTCCGGCTCCCGGGGAGTTCCGTACGAGCAGTACTTC.